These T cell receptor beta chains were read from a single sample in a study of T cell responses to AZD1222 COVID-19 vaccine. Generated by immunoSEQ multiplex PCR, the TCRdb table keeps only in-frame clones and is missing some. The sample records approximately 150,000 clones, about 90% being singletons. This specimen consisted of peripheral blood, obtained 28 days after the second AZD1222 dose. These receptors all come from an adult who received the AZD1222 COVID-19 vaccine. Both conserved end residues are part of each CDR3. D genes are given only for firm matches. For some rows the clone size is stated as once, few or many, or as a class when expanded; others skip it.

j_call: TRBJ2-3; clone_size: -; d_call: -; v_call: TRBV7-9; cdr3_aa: CASSPPGMGGGDTQYF; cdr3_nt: TGTGCCAGCAGCCCACCGGGGATGGGAGGTGGGGATACGCAGTATTTT
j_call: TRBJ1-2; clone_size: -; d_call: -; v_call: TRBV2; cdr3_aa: CASRGTAYGYTF; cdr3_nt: TGTGCCAGCAGAGGGACTGCTTATGGCTACACCTTC
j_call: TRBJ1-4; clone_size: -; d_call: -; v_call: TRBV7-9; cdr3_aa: CASSLAGRGAGEKLFF; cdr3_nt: TGTGCCAGCAGCTTAGCTGGGCGGGGGGCCGGTGAAAAACTGTTTTTT
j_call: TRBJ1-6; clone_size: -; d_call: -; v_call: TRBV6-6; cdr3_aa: CASSYRQDNSPLHF; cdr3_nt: TGTGCCAGCAGTTACAGACAGGATAATTCACCCCTCCACTTT
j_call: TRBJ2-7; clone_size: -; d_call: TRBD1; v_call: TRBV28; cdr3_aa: CASRTAPGQPRVKEQYF; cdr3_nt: TGTGCCAGCAGGACCGCGCCGGGACAGCCGAGGGTTAAGGAGCAGTACTTC
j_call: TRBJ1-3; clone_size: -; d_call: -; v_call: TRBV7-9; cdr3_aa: CASSLQGSNTIYF; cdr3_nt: TGTGCCAGCAGCTTACAAGGTTCCAACACCATATATTTT
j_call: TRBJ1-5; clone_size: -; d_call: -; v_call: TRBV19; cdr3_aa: CASSIRQEENQPQHF; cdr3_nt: TGTGCCAGTAGTATAAGACAAGAGGAAAATCAGCCCCAGCATTTT
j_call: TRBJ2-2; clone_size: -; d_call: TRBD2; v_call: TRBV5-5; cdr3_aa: CASSFSGSNTGELFF; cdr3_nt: TGTGCCAGCAGTTTTAGCGGGAGCAACACCGGGGAGCTGTTTTTT
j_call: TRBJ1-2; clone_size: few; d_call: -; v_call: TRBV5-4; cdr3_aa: CASSSDFTYGYTF; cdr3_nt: TGTGCCAGCAGCTCGGACTTTACCTATGGCTACACCTTC
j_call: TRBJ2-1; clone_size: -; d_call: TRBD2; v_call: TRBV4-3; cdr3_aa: CASSQDPAGGLGNEQFF; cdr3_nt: TGCGCCAGCAGCCAAGATCCCGCGGGGGGGCTTGGCAATGAGCAGTTCTTC
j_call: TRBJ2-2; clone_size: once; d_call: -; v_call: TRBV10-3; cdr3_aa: CAISDAYTGELFF; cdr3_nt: TGTGCCATCAGTGATGCGTACACCGGGGAGCTGTTTTTT
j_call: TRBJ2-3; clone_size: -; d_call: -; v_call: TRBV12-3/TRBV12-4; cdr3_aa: CASSLGQWGAQYF; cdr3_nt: TGTGCCAGCAGTTTAGGGCAATGGGGGGCGCAGTATTTT
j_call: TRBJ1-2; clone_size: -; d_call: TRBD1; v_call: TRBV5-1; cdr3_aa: CASSRGTEPSYGYTF; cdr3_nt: TGCGCCAGCAGTCGAGGGACAGAGCCCTCCTATGGCTACACCTTC
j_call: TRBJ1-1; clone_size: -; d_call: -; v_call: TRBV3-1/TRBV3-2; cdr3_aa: CASSPAGGTTEAFF; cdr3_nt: TGTGCCAGCAGTCCCGCGGGGGGCACCACTGAAGCTTTCTTT
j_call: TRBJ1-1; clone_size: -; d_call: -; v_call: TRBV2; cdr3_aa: CASSVFGLRRHLNTEAFF; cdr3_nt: TGTGCCAGCAGTGTTTTCGGCCTCCGTCGGCACTTGAACACTGAAGCTTTCTTT
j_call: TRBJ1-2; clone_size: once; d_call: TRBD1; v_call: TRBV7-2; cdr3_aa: CASSPDPDRGLNYGYTF; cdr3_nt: TGTGCCAGCAGCCCCGACCCGGACAGGGGTCTCAACTATGGCTACACCTTC
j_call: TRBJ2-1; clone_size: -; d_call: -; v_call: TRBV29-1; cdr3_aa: CSVVRPGANEQFF; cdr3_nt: TGCAGCGTTGTTCGACCGGGGGCTAATGAGCAGTTCTTC
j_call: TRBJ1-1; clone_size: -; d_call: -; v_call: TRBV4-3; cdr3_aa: CASSQGRPSPTAFF; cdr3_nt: TGCGCCAGCAGCCAAGGACGCCCTAGCCCAACGGCTTTCTTT
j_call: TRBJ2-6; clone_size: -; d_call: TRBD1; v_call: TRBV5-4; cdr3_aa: CASSLPRGQDGANVLTF; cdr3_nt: TGTGCCAGCAGCTTGCCCAGGGGGCAGGATGGGGCCAACGTCCTGACTTTC
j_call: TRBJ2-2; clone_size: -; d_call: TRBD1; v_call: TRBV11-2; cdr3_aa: CASSASGTGYSGELFF; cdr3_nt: TGTGCCAGCAGCGCCTCCGGGACAGGTTATTCCGGGGAGCTGTTTTTT
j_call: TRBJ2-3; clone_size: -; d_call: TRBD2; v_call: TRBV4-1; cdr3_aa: CASSQVLGGGGATDTQYF; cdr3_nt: TGCGCCAGCAGCCAAGTACTCGGGGGGGGCGGCGCCACAGATACGCAGTATTTT
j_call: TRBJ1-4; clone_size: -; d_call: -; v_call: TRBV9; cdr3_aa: CASSVAPSRSNEKLFF; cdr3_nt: TGTGCCAGCAGCGTAGCTCCAAGTAGATCCAACGAAAAACTGTTTTTT
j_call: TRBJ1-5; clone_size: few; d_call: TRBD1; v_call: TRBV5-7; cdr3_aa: CASSWDSSNQPQHF; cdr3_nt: TGTGCCAGCAGCTGGGACAGCAGCAATCAGCCCCAGCATTTT
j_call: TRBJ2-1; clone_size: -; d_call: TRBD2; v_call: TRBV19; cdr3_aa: CASKGSGSPEEFF; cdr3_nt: TGTGCCAGTAAGGGTAGCGGGAGCCCGGAGGAGTTCTTC
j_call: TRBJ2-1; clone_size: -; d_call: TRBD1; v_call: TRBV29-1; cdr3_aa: CSVEGGTGVKYNEQFF; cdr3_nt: TGCAGCGTTGAAGGAGGGACAGGGGTTAAATACAATGAGCAGTTCTTC
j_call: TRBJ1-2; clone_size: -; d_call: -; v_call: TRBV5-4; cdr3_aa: CASSSPGTVYGYTF; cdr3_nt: TGTGCCAGCAGCTCCCCCGGGACGGTCTATGGCTACACCTTC
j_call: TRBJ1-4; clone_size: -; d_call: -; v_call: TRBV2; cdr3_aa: CASRPQQGSNEKLFF; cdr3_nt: TGTGCCAGCAGGCCCCAACAGGGATCTAATGAAAAACTGTTTTTT
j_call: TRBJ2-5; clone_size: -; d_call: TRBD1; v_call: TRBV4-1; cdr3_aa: CASSQETRTGGGQVTQYF; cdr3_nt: TGCGCCAGCAGCCAAGAAACGAGGACAGGGGGAGGACAAGTGACCCAGTACTTC
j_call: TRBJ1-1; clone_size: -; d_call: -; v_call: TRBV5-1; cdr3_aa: CASSSTGWDTEAFF; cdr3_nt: TGCGCCAGCAGCTCAACGGGCTGGGACACTGAAGCTTTCTTT
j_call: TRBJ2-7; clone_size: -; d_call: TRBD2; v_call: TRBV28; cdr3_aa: CASTAGSGSYEQYF; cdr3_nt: TGTGCCAGCACCGCCGGTAGCGGGAGTTACGAGCAGTACTTC
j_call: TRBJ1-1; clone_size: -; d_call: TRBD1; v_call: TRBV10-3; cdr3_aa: CAISELGTGNTEAFF; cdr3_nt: TGTGCCATCAGTGAATTAGGGACAGGGAACACTGAAGCTTTCTTT
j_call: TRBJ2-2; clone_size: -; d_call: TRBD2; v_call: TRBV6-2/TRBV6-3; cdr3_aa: CASSPIAGENGELFF; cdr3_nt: TGTGCCAGCAGTCCGATAGCGGGAGAAAACGGGGAGCTGTTTTTT
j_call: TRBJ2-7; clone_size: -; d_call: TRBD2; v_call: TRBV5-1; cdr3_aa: CASSLVGGGQNEQYF; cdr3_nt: TGCGCCAGCAGCTTGGTGGGGGGAGGGCAAAACGAGCAGTACTTC
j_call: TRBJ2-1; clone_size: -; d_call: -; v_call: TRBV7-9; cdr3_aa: CATPGAYEQFF; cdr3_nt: TGTGCAACCCCGGGGGCTTATGAGCAGTTCTTC
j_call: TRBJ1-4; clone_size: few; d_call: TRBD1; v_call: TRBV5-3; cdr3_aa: CARSWGTGFPLEKLFF; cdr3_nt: TGTGCCAGAAGCTGGGGGACAGGCTTTCCGCTCGAAAAACTGTTTTTT
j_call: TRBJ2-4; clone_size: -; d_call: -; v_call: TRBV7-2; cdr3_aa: CASSLQGTKNIQYF; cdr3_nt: TGTGCCAGCAGCTTACAGGGAACCAAAAACATTCAGTACTTC
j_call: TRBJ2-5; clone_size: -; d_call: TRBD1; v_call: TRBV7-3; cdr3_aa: CASSLKGTGRETQYF; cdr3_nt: TGTGCCAGCAGCTTAAAGGGGACAGGGAGAGAGACCCAGTACTTC
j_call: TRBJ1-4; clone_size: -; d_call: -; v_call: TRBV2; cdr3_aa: CATLGEKLFF; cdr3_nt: TGTGCCACCCTCGGCGAAAAACTGTTTTTT
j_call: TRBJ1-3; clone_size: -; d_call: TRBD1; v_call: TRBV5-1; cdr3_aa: CASSLARTGAGNTIYF; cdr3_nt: TGCGCCAGCAGCTTGGCCCGGACAGGGGCAGGAAACACCATATATTTT
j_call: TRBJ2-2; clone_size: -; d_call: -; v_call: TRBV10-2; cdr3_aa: CASKSINTGELFF; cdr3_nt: TGCGCCAGCAAGAGCATAAACACCGGGGAGCTGTTTTTT
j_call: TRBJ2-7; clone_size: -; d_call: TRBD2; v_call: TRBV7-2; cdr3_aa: CASSPRAGPTPYEQYF; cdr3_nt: TGTGCCAGCAGCCCTCGAGCGGGGCCTACCCCCTACGAGCAGTACTTC
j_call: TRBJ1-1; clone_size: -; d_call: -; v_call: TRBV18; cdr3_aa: CASSPTANTEAFF; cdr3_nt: TGTGCCAGCTCCCCCACGGCGAACACTGAAGCTTTCTTT
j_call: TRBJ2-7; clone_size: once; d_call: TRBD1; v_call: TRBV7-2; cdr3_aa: CASSLTGAYEQYF; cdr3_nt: TGTGCCAGCAGCTTAACAGGGGCCTACGAGCAGTACTTC
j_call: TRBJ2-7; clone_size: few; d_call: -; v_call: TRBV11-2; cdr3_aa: CASSLRGESTYEQYF; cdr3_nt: TGTGCCAGCAGCTTGAGGGGGGAAAGTACCTACGAGCAGTACTTC
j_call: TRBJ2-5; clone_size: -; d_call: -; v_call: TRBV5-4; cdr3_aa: CASRPAGVPQETQYF; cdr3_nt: TGTGCCAGCAGGCCCGCCGGAGTACCCCAAGAGACCCAGTACTTC
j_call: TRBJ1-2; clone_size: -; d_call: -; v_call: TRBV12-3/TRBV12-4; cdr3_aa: CASALGGNYGYTF; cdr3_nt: TGTGCCAGCGCTCTAGGTGGTAACTATGGCTACACCTTC
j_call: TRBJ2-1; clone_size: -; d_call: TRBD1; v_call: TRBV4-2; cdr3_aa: CASSPNRGRAYNEQFF; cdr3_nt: TGTGCCAGCAGCCCCAATAGGGGGCGGGCCTACAATGAGCAGTTCTTC
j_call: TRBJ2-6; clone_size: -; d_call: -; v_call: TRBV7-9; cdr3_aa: CASSSGPGRSSGANVLTF; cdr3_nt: TGTGCCAGCAGCTCAGGTCCGGGACGTAGCTCTGGGGCCAACGTCCTGACTTTC
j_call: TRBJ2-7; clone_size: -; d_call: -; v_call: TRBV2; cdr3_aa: CASSKHTGEAYEQYF; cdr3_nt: TGTGCCAGCAGTAAGCACACAGGGGAGGCCTACGAGCAGTACTTC
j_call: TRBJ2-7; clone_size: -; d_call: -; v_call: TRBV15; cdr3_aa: CATSEGRFGYEQYF; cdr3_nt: TGTGCCACCAGCGAGGGAAGGTTTGGCTACGAGCAGTACTTC
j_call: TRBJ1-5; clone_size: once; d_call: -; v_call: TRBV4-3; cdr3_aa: CASSQDDPGSNQPQHF; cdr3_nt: TGCGCCAGCAGCCAAGATGATCCGGGGAGCAATCAGCCCCAGCATTTT
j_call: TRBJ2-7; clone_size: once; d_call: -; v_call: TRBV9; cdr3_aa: CASSVGQGPYEQYF; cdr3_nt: TGTGCCAGCAGCGTAGGTCAGGGGCCCTACGAGCAGTACTTC
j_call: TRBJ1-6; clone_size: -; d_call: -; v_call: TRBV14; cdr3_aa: CASSRLRNSPLHF; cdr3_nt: TGTGCCAGCAGCCGCCTCCGGAATTCACCCCTCCACTTT
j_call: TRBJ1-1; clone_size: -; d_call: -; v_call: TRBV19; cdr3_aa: CASSPGWTWEGDTEAFF; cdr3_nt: TGTGCCAGTAGTCCCGGCTGGACCTGGGAGGGGGACACTGAAGCTTTCTTT
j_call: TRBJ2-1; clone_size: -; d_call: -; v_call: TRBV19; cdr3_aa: CASTDYLDSEQFF; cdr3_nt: TGTGCCAGTACCGACTACCTCGACAGTGAGCAGTTCTTC
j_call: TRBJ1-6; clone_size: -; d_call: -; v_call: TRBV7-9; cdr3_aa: CASSPGGGRSSPLHF; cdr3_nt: TGTGCCAGCAGCCCGGGGGGGGGAAGGTCTTCACCCCTCCACTTT
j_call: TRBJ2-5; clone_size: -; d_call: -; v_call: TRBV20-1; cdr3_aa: CSAAHQETQYF; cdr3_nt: TGCAGTGCGGCCCACCAAGAGACCCAGTACTTC
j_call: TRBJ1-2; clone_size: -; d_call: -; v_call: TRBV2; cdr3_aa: CARETGLTGGYTF; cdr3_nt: TGTGCCAGGGAGACAGGTTTGACGGGTGGCTACACCTTC
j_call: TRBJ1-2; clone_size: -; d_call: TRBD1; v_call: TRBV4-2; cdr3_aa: CASSQDNTGVYGYTF; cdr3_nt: TGTGCCAGCAGCCAAGATAATACAGGGGTCTATGGCTACACCTTC